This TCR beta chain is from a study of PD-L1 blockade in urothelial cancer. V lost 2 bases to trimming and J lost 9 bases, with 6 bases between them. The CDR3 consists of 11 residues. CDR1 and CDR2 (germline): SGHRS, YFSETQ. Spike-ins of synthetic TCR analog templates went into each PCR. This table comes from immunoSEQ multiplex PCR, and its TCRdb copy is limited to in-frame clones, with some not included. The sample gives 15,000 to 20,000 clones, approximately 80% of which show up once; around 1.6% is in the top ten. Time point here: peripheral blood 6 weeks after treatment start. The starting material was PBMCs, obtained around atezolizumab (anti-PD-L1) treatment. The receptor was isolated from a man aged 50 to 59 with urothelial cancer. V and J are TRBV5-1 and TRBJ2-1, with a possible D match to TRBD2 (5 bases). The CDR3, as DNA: TGCGCCAGCAGCTTCGAGGGTGAGCAGTTCTTC. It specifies CASSFEGEQFF.